The clone carrying this T cell receptor (beta chain) has a handful of counts. Antigen specificity is unknown. This sample was included in a study of T cells after yellow fever vaccination. Background on the study: In the case of low-cell-number fractions, SMART-Seq v4 Ultra Low Input was used for preparation. Overall study findings and caveats: Post-booster reappearance was seen for most primary-vaccination clones (around 96% CD4, about 90% CD8). It was the secondary response that reached its peak faster, day 5 versus 15, but it was weaker.

Germline V gene sequence: CDR1 SEHNR, CDR2 FQNEAQ (reference sequence). The V end lost 10 bases, the J end lost 5 bases, and 23 bases lay between the germline ends. The CDR3 is made up of 15 amino acids. The TCR cDNA carried a universal primer site and UMIs from 5'RACE template switching. TCRdb fed the 5' RACE reads into MiXCR, producing one record per CDR3 protein. The sample comprises about 130,000 distinct CDR3 sequences, approximately 9% of which are singletons, and roughly 43% rests with the top ten. This sample comprised CD8+ T cells sorted from PBMCs, obtained on the day of the yellow fever booster vaccination. The J gene is TRBJ2-5, the V gene TRBV7-9; possible D gene TRBD1, 6 bases. This receptor was obtained from a man aged 18-30 years who received the YFV17D yellow fever vaccine. The CDR3 sequence: CATDRRTGRGETQYF. The CDR3 DNA reads TGTGCCACCGATCGGAGAACTGGCAGGGGTGAGACCCAGTACTTC.